Shown below are 30 T cell receptor beta chains from a single sample sequenced in a study of blood T cell repertoires in COVID-19. Data came from immunoSEQ multiplex PCR; TCRdb stores just in-frame clones and leaves some out. The sample includes about 250,000 clones, about 87% of them seen just once. Sequenced sample: PBMCs or T cells enriched from blood (not recorded which). These receptors all come from a woman in her forties or fifties who had recovered from COVID-19.

V is TRBV28 and J is TRBJ2-1; TRBD1 matches at 9 bases. Germline CDR1 and CDR2: MDHEN and SYDVKM. Losses at the gene ends were 6 bases for V and 7 bases for J; bases not matched to a gene: 10. CDR3 length equals 15 residues. CDR3 DNA sequence: TGTGCCAGCAGAGGGGACAGGGCTCATTCAAATGAGCAGTTCTTC. Encoded protein: CASRGDRAHSNEQFF.

The rearrangement joins TRBV5-5 to TRBJ2-7; D is perhaps TRBD2 (6 bases). This CDR3 region has 15 residues. Looked up from germline, CDR1 is SGHKS and CDR2 is YYEKEE (reference sequence). The V and J ends lost 0 bases and 3 bases respectively, with 13 bases between them. This CDR3 reads CASSLGEALGYEQYF. CDR3 sequence (DNA): TGTGCCAGCAGCTTGGGGGAGGCGTTAGGCTACGAGCAGTACTTC.

This chain uses TRBV20-1 with TRBJ2-5; 10 nucleotides agree with TRBD2. The trim removed 3 bases at V and 5 bases at J, leaving 15 bases unmatched. Per germline, CDR1 DFQATT and CDR2 SNEGSKA (reference sequence). The CDR3 is 17 residues long. CDR3 coding DNA: TGCAGTGCTAGTAGGATCGGCCTAGCGGGAGCTTCGGAGACCCAGTACTTC. Its protein product is CSASRIGLAGASETQYF.

This clone was detected a few times. The chain recombines TRBV5-4 with TRBJ1-6, with 7 bases lining up with TRBD1. The CDR3 is 12 amino acids. The germline gives CDR1 SGHNT, CDR2 YYREEE (reference sequence). V trimming: 9 bases; J trimming: 5 bases; junction bases outside the gene matches: 2. In nucleotides, the CDR3 is TGTGCCACCGGGACAGATAATTCACCCCTCCACTTT. Amino acid sequence: CATGTDNSPLHF.

The CDR3: CASSRGSYEQYF. The CDR3 DNA reads as TGTGCCAGCAGCCGGGGGTCCTACGAGCAGTACTTC. V and J are TRBV12-3 or TRBV12-4 and TRBJ2-7; TRBD2 might be the D (6 bases). The CDR3 has 12 amino acids. V was trimmed by 6 bases and J by 1 base, leaving 7 bases between them.

This clone was counted a single time. The chain employs TRBV4-2 and TRBJ2-1; 9 nucleotides match TRBD2. Germline CDR1 and CDR2: LGHNA and YNFKEQ. The CDR3 loop spans 16 amino acids. V trimming: 1 base; J trimming: 8 bases; junction bases outside the gene matches: 9. This chain's CDR3 is CASSQGGSGSTDEQFF. In DNA form, the CDR3 reads TGTGCCAGCAGCCAAGGGGGTAGCGGGAGTACCGATGAGCAGTTCTTC.

This sequence joins TRBV7-6 and TRBJ2-5; 10 bases are a match to TRBD2. There are 16 residues in the CDR3. Trimming took 5 bases from V and 2 from J; bases not matched to a gene: 8. Germline V gene sequence: CDR1 SGHVS, CDR2 FNYEAQ. The CDR3 here is CASSAAGTSVQETQYF. The CDR3 DNA follows: TGTGCCAGCAGCGCAGCCGGGACTAGCGTTCAAGAGACCCAGTACTTC.

The CDR3 is CSVGGRTSAYNEQFF. CDR3 bases: TGCAGCGTTGGAGGACGGACTAGCGCATACAATGAGCAGTTCTTC. The rearrangement joins TRBV29-1 to TRBJ2-1; 9 nucleotides line up with TRBD2. The V gene's germline CDR1 is SQVTM and CDR2 ANQGSEA. With V trimmed by 4 bases and J by 4 bases, 8 bases remained unmatched. The CDR3 spans 15 residues.

The chain recombines TRBV7-9 with TRBJ2-2, with no clear D. The V and J ends lost 5 bases and 8 bases respectively, with 9 bases between them. Germline CDR1 SEHNR, CDR2 FQNEAQ (reference sequence). The CDR3 is 12 amino acids. In DNA, the CDR3 is TGTGCCAGCAGCCACAATGCTGGGGAGCTGTTTTTT. Translation gives CASSHNAGELFF.

The chain carries TRBV28 and TRBJ1-5, with D possibly TRBD1 on 6 matching bases. Trimming took 4 bases from V and 4 from J, leaving 11 bases between them. Germline-derived CDR1 and CDR2 are MDHEN and SYDVKM. The CDR3 extends over 14 amino acids. The CDR3 reads CASSSTGSNQPQHF. CDR3 bases: TGTGCCAGCAGTTCGACAGGCTCAAATCAGCCCCAGCATTTT.

This chain uses TRBV6-4 with TRBJ2-1; 13 bases match TRBD2. This CDR3 region has 15 residues. V gave up 3 bases and J gave up 8 bases; unmatched junction bases: 4. CDR1 MRHNA and CDR2 SNTAGT come from the germline V gene. In DNA form, the CDR3 reads TGTGCCAGCAGTGAAGGGACTAGCGGGATGTATGAGCAGTTCTTC. Translated: CASSEGTSGMYEQFF.

The rearrangement joins TRBV7-2 to TRBJ1-1; D gene ambiguous. Germline CDR1 SGHTA, CDR2 FQGNSA. V lost 2 bases and J 6 bases, leaving 10 bases between the germline ends. The CDR3 is 13 residues long. CDR3 loop: CASSLTGFAEAFF. CDR3 bases: TGTGCCAGCAGCTTAACGGGATTCGCTGAAGCTTTCTTT. The complete variable domain, with remaining parts taken from reference TRBV7-2 and TRBJ1-1, reads GAGVSQSPSNKVTEKGKDVELRCDPISGHTALYWYRQSLGQGLEFLIYFQGNSAPDKSGLPSDRFSAERTGGSVSTLTIQRTQQEDSAVYLCASSLTGFAEAFFGQGTRLTVV.

The rearrangement links TRBV18 to TRBJ2-7, with a tentative D call TRBD1 (6 bases). This CDR3 spans 13 amino acids. The V gene's germline CDR1 is KGHSH and CDR2 LQKENI. The V gene lost 3 bases and the J gene lost 6 bases, with 12 bases spanning the gap. CDR3 amino acids: CASSPEQGREQYF. CDR3 in DNA: TGTGCCAGCTCACCCGAACAGGGACGCGAGCAGTACTTC.

This sequence joins TRBV6-2 or TRBV6-3 and TRBJ2-7; TRBD1 is a possible D gene (5 bases). V was shortened by 2 bases and J by 4 bases, with 12 bases between the two germline ends. Germline CDR1 and CDR2: MNHEY and SVGEGT. This CDR3 comprises 14 residues. The CDR3 DNA sequence: TGTGCCAGCAGTTACAGGGGCCCTCAATACGAGCAGTACTTC. Its protein is CASSYRGPQYEQYF.

The rearrangement joins TRBV28 to TRBJ1-2; D ambiguous. This CDR3 is built from 12 residues. Trimming removed 5 bases at V and 4 bases at J, with 8 bases between. Germline values: CDR1 MDHEN, CDR2 SYDVKM. The CDR3 DNA reads TGTGCCAGCAGTCCCTTGGCCTATGGCTACACCTTC. The encoded protein is CASSPLAYGYTF.

The CDR3 region has the DNA TGTGCCAGTAGTGCCACAGGGTTCTCCTACAATGAGCAGTTCTTC. This encodes CASSATGFSYNEQFF. The V gene is TRBV19, the J gene TRBJ2-1, with a tentative D call TRBD1 (6 bases). The CDR3 contains 15 residues. The germline CDR1 and CDR2 sequences are LNHDA and SQIVND (reference sequence). The ends were cut back, 5 bases at V and 0 bases at J, with 11 bases in the middle. Drawing the rest from reference TRBV19 and TRBJ2-1, the complete variable domain is DGGITQSPKYLFRKEGQNVTLSCEQNLNHDAMYWYRQDPGQGLRLIYYSQIVNDFQKGDIAEGYSVSREKKESFPLTVTSAQKNPTAFYLCASSATGFSYNEQFFGPGTRLTVL.

V usage is TRBV30 and J usage is TRBJ1-6; TRBD1 aligns across 7 bases. Per germline, CDR1 GTSNPN and CDR2 SVGIG (reference sequence). The CDR3 covers 13 residues. The junction had 0 bases not matched to a gene; V was cut back by 4 bases and J by 3 bases. CDR3 residues: CAWTGGYNSPLHF. Here the CDR3 DNA reads TGTGCCTGGACAGGGGGCTATAATTCACCCCTCCACTTT.

The gene calls are TRBV7-9 and TRBJ2-1; 8 nucleotides match TRBD1. This CDR3 has 15 residues. V lost 5 bases, J lost 3 bases, and 6 bases stayed unmatched. The V gene's germline CDR1 is SEHNR and CDR2 FQNEAQ (reference sequence). The CDR3 region has the DNA TGTGCCAGCAGCCAGGGACAGGTAGGCTACAATGAGCAGTTCTTC. Residues: CASSQGQVGYNEQFF.

This clone was detected once. This chain uses TRBV28 with TRBJ1-3; D not certain. The CDR3 totals 13 residues. CDR1 and CDR2 from the germline V gene are MDHEN and SYDVKM. V lost 7 bases to trimming and J lost 5 bases, with 12 bases between them. CDR3 amino acids: CASNPGVRNTIYF. The CDR3 DNA follows: TGTGCCAGCAATCCGGGAGTGCGAAACACCATATATTTT.

The chain links TRBV28 to TRBJ1-1; no firm D call. V lost 3 bases, J lost 1 base, and 12 bases lay in between. The CDR3 is 15 residues long. Germline CDR1 MDHEN, CDR2 SYDVKM. The CDR3 spells CASSFQTVTNTEAFF. CDR3 coding DNA: TGTGCCAGCAGTTTCCAAACAGTAACGAACACTGAAGCTTTCTTT. The whole variable domain, filled in from reference TRBV28 and TRBJ1-1, reads DVKVTQSSRYLVKRTGEKVFLECVQDMDHENMFWYRQDPGLGLRLIYFSYDVKMKEKGDIPEGYSVSREKKERFSLILESASTNQTSMYLCASSFQTVTNTEAFFGQGTRLTVV.

This chain joins TRBV7-3 and TRBJ2-1; 16 bases match TRBD2. Germline assignment: CDR1 SGHTA and CDR2 FQGTGA. The CDR3 contains 15 residues. The V segment lost 5 bases and the J segment 9 bases; nucleotides outside the gene matches: 4. The CDR3 sequence: CASSLGTSGRGEQFF. The CDR3 DNA reads TGTGCCAGCAGCCTTGGGACTAGCGGGAGGGGTGAGCAGTTCTTC.

The V and J genes are TRBV28 and TRBJ1-2; no definite D call. The CDR3 has 13 residues. Deletions cut 6 bases from V and 6 bases from J, with 14 bases between. Germline V gives CDR1 MDHEN, CDR2 SYDVKM. The CDR3 DNA is TGTGCCAGCAGGTGGTTCGGCCAGGATGGCTACACCTTC. Protein product: CASRWFGQDGYTF.

The chain is built from TRBV15 and TRBJ2-4; TRBD2 agrees at 10 bases. The germline gives CDR1 LNHNV, CDR2 YYDKDF (reference sequence). The CDR3 has 16 residues. The V segment lost 3 bases and the J segment 7 bases; nucleotides outside the gene matches: 9. The DNA of the CDR3 is TGTGCCACCAGCAGTCTTCCAAGCGGGAGGGGGAACATTCAGTACTTC. It encodes CATSSLPSGRGNIQYF.

The rearrangement links TRBV5-1 to TRBJ1-4, with a weak D call TRBD1 (5 bases). Trimming removed 0 bases at V and 8 bases at J, with 14 bases between. From germline, CDR1 is SGHRS and CDR2 YFSETQ. CDR3 length: 15 amino acids. The CDR3 DNA reads as TGCGCCAGCAGCTTGGTTGGGGGGTTGGCGGAAAAACTGTTTTTT. Its translation is CASSLVGGLAEKLFF.

The chain is built from TRBV5-6 and TRBJ1-2; no reliable D call. The CDR3 spans 14 residues. Trimming took 0 bases from V and 4 from J, leaving 10 bases between them. Germline-derived CDR1 and CDR2 are SGHDT and YYEEEE. In DNA form, the CDR3 reads TGTGCCAGCAGCTTGGGGTCAGAAACCTATGGCTACACCTTC. As protein: CASSLGSETYGYTF.

The chain combines TRBV6-1 with TRBJ1-4; 9 nucleotides align to TRBD1. This CDR3 contains 17 residues. The trim removed 2 bases at V and 3 bases at J, leaving 7 bases unmatched. CDR1 is MNHNS, CDR2 SASEGT, per germline. In nucleotides, the CDR3 is TGTGCCAGCAGTGAACCGGGACAGGGTAGCGCTAATGAAAAACTGTTTTTT. It is translated as CASSEPGQGSANEKLFF.

The rearrangement uses TRBV2 and TRBJ2-1; 9 nucleotides match TRBD2. The CDR3 spans 13 residues. The germline CDR1 and CDR2 sequences are SNHLY and FYNNEI. The V gene end was trimmed by 7 bases and the J gene end by 8 bases; junction bases not matched to a gene: 6. The CDR3 bases are TGTGCCAGCAACGCGGGAGGGCCCCATGAGCAGTTCTTC. This encodes CASNAGGPHEQFF.

The rearrangement joins TRBV4-1 to TRBJ2-1; TRBD2 agrees at 12 bases. Germline V lookup: CDR1 MGHRA, CDR2 YSYEKL. V shed 6 bases, J shed 7 bases, and the junction held 10 bases outside the gene matches. CDR3 length: 16 amino acids. Here the CDR3 reads CASSLTQTSGRNEQFF. The DNA of the CDR3 is TGCGCCAGCAGTCTTACTCAGACTAGCGGGAGAAATGAGCAGTTCTTC.

This chain joins TRBV12-5 and TRBJ2-7; 10 nucleotides match TRBD1. The CDR3 runs to 14 residues. Trimming at V came to 3 bases and at J to 4 bases, leaving 3 bases not matched to a gene. CDR1 is LGHNT and CDR2 is FRNRAP in the germline V gene. The CDR3 loop is CASGFPGQGYEQYF. The DNA of the CDR3 is TGTGCTAGTGGTTTTCCGGGACAGGGGTACGAGCAGTACTTC.

The V call is TRBV28, the J call TRBJ2-1; TRBD2 might be the D (5 bases). Trimming removed 6 bases from V and 8 bases from J, with 14 bases in between. The CDR3 length is 13 residues. CDR1 MDHEN and CDR2 SYDVKM come from the germline V gene. The CDR3 loop reads CASRNLGSYEQFF. The CDR3 coding sequence is TGTGCCAGCAGGAACTTAGGGAGCTATGAGCAGTTCTTC.